The 11 T cell receptor beta chains below all came from one sample that was sequenced in a study of CD8+ T cells in alopecia areata. Treatment noted: oral pan-JAK inhibitor, 5-10 mg twice daily. RNA, once extracted, was reverse transcribed into cDNA for use as the sequencing template. Assay: immunoSEQ multiplex PCR; the TCRdb copy retains only in-frame clones and omits some. Counted here are approximately 210,000 clones, 64% occurring once; the ten biggest clones make up more than 3.5%. The material was CD4+ T cells sorted from blood, obtained at week 4, from a patient treated with tofacitinib. The receptors stem from a human donor with alopecia areata.

This clone appeared a few times. This sequence joins TRBV5-1 and TRBJ2-5; D might be TRBD1 (6 bases). The V gene's germline CDR1 is SGHRS and CDR2 YFSETQ. Trimming removed 2 bases at V and 0 bases at J, with 8 bases between. The CDR3 loop spans 14 amino acids. CDR3 sequence (DNA): TGCGCCAGCAGCTTACAGGGTTACCAAGAGACCCAGTACTTC. It is translated as CASSLQGYQETQYF.

The chain recombines TRBV27 with TRBJ1-2, with no clear D. CDR1 MNHEY and CDR2 SMNVEV come from the germline V gene (reference sequence). This CDR3 contains 13 residues. Trimming took off 5 bases at V and 4 bases at J, with 11 bases between the two ends. CDR3 nucleotide sequence: TGTGCCAGCAGTGGGAGGGCGGGCTATGGCTACACCTTC. This codes for CASSGRAGYGYTF.

This clone was seen a single time. The chain links TRBV5-4 to TRBJ2-1; D is unresolved. Germline CDR1 reads SGHNT; CDR2 reads YYREEE (reference sequence). The CDR3 contains 15 residues. V was pared by 0 bases and J by 5 bases, with 12 bases between. The CDR3 here is CASSLALATNNEQFF. The CDR3 nucleotides are TGTGCCAGCAGCTTGGCCTTGGCTACCAACAATGAGCAGTTCTTC.

The table lists this clone with a count of one. V and J are TRBV2 and TRBJ1-2, with D perhaps TRBD1 (5 bases). V was cut by 9 bases and J by 4 bases, with 12 bases left in between. The V gene's germline CDR1 is SNHLY and CDR2 FYNNEI. The CDR3 spans 12 residues. CDR3 nucleotide sequence: TGTGCCAGTACTCGAGGGACCTATGGCTACACCTTC. Translated, it gives CASTRGTYGYTF.

V gene TRBV10-2 combines with J gene TRBJ2-7; 9 bases are a match to TRBD2. The CDR3 is 16 amino acids. The V and J ends lost 3 bases and 4 bases, in that order; junction bases with no gene match: 10. Germline V CDR1 and CDR2: WSHSY, SAAADI. The CDR3 DNA reads TGCGCCAGCAGTGATACCAGCGGGGGGACACAGTACGAGCAGTACTTC. This gives the protein CASSDTSGGTQYEQYF.

This chain joins TRBV30 and TRBJ1-1, with 11 bases that match TRBD1. Germline CDR1 reads GTSNPN; CDR2 reads SVGIG (reference sequence). This CDR3 region has 14 residues. V was clipped by 3 bases and J by 0 bases; unmatched bases: 0. The CDR3 loop is CAWRGQGVNTEAFF. The DNA for the CDR3 is TGTGCCTGGAGGGGACAGGGGGTGAACACTGAAGCTTTCTTT.

The genes are TRBV23-1 and TRBJ1-2, with 8 bases lining up with TRBD1. TRBV23-1 is sorted into the ORF group, with uncertain function. The CDR3 is 14 amino acids. J was trimmed by 7 bases and V by 2 bases; bases with no gene match: 6. The CDR3 loop is CASSQGQGVGGYTF. CDR3 coding DNA: TGCGCCAGCAGTCAAGGACAGGGAGTTGGTGGCTACACCTTC.

Only a few counts were recorded for this clone. The chain uses TRBV5-1 and TRBJ2-3; unclear D gene. Trimming took off 2 bases at V and 0 bases at J, with 7 bases between the two ends. This CDR3 region has 14 residues. The germline CDR1 and CDR2 sequences are SGHRS and YFSETQ. The CDR3 bases are TGCGCCAGCAGCTTCGGGCCAAGCACAGATACGCAGTATTTT. This codes for CASSFGPSTDTQYF.

The rearrangement joins TRBV4-1 to TRBJ1-1, with D uncertain. V gave up 2 bases and J gave up 2 bases, with 6 bases separating them. The CDR3 has 13 amino acids. Germline CDR1 MGHRA, CDR2 YSYEKL. Here the CDR3 DNA reads TGCGCCAGCAGCCAACAGGTTAACACTGAAGCTTTCTTT. Amino acids: CASSQQVNTEAFF.

Concerning this clone: A much bigger clone sits one base away, suggesting this may be a read error. The V gene is TRBV7-9, the J gene TRBJ1-5, with 8 bases matching TRBD1. The CDR3 sequence is 14 residues long. Germline CDR1 reads SEHNR; CDR2 reads FQNEAQ (reference sequence). V lost 5 bases and J lost 2; bases outside the gene matches: 2. CDR3 sequence: CASSPTGGNQPQHF. The CDR3, as DNA: TGTGCCAGCAGCCCGACAGGGGGCAATCAGCCCCAGCATTTT.

This chain joins TRBV4-1 and TRBJ1-2, with a possible D match to TRBD1 (5 bases). This CDR3 comprises 14 residues. Germline assignment: CDR1 MGHRA and CDR2 YSYEKL. V was trimmed by 1 base and J by 5 bases, leaving 11 bases between them. The CDR3 here is CASSQGPRDYGYTF. DNA for the CDR3: TGCGCCAGCAGCCAAGGCCCCAGGGATTATGGCTACACCTTC.